These T cell receptor beta chains were read from a single sample in a study of blood T cell repertoires in COVID-19. This table comes from immunoSEQ multiplex PCR, and its TCRdb copy is limited to in-frame clones, with some not included. The sample yields 40,000 to 60,000 clones, more than 75% seen once. Source material: peripheral blood. The source of these receptors is a woman aged 60-75 years with acute or convalescent COVID-19. CDR3s include the opening cysteine and the closing phenylalanine or tryptophan. Each record gives: J gene, D gene, V gene, clone size, CDR3 protein, CDR3 DNA. D genes are given only for firm matches. Expanded clones get a size class; other rows say once, few or many, or leave the size out.

TRBJ2-1 | TRBD2 | TRBV2 | - | CARGGAGPTNEQFF | TGTGCCAGGGGTGGAGCGGGGCCCACCAATGAGCAGTTCTTC
TRBJ2-3 | TRBD2 | TRBV5-4 | - | CASSLGAGGPGDTQYF | TGTGCCAGCAGCTTGGGAGCGGGGGGGCCGGGTGATACGCAGTATTTT
TRBJ1-1 | - | TRBV5-1 | once | CASRLAGQNTEAFF | TGCGCCAGCAGATTAGCTGGACAGAACACTGAAGCTTTCTTT
TRBJ2-7 | - | TRBV12-3/TRBV12-4 | - | CASSSYGYEQYF | TGTGCCAGCAGTTCGTACGGCTACGAGCAGTACTTC
TRBJ1-1 | TRBD1 | TRBV12-3/TRBV12-4 | - | CASRRQGLRKAFF | TGTGCCAGCAGGCGACAGGGACTCCGCAAAGCTTTCTTT
TRBJ2-1 | - | TRBV12-3/TRBV12-4 | - | CASSLTQEGEQFF | TGTGCCAGCAGTTTAACTCAGGAGGGTGAGCAGTTCTTC
TRBJ2-7 | TRBD1 | TRBV10-3 | few | CAIRPDRAPRDEQYF | TGTGCCATCAGACCGGACAGGGCCCCTCGGGACGAGCAGTACTTC
TRBJ2-7 | TRBD1 | TRBV9 | - | CASSTRTGGVYEQYF | TGTGCCAGCAGCACGCGGACAGGGGGAGTGTACGAGCAGTACTTC
TRBJ1-1 | - | TRBV13 | - | CASSSERGSGTEAFF | TGTGCCAGCAGCTCCGAACGAGGGAGCGGCACTGAAGCTTTCTTT
TRBJ2-1 | TRBD2 | TRBV7-3 | - | CASSIAGSNNEQFF | TGTGCCAGCAGCATAGCGGGGTCAAACAATGAGCAGTTCTTC
TRBJ2-2 | - | TRBV6-5 | - | CASSSEITGELFF | TGTGCCAGCAGTTCCGAGATTACCGGGGAGCTGTTTTTT